This T cell receptor beta chain is drawn from a study of T-cell reconstitution after alpha-beta-depleted transplantation in children. CDR3 length: 13 residues. Trimming took 3 bases from V and 4 from J; bases not matched to a gene: 3. The V gene's germline CDR1 is SQVTM and CDR2 ANQGSEA. As regards this clonotype: The antigen is unknown.

Study findings and constraints: Certain patients had high TCRbeta diversity at day 60, and it came from recipient T cells and thymic progenitors that survived.

The TCRbeta library incorporated unique molecular identifiers. TCRdb recomputed calls from the PCR reads with MiXCR, one row per CDR3 protein. The data show some 600,000 distinct CDR3 sequences, about an eighth seen once. This sequence originates from a male patient younger than 18 who had a stem cell transplant for acute myeloid leukemia, so the T cells may come from the graft donor. This chain links TRBV29-1 with TRBJ1-2; 9 bases are shared with TRBD1. Sequences were derived from PBMCs, mostly from graft donor cells, sampled 360 days after TCRalphabeta/CD19-depleted stem cell transplant. CDR3 nucleotide sequence: TGCAGCGTTGAGGGGACAGGGACCTATGGCTACACCTTC. As protein: CSVEGTGTYGYTF.